One TCR beta chain is described in this entry. Germline lookup yields CDR1 SGHTA and CDR2 FQGNSA. This CDR3 is 14 amino acids long. V was shortened by 5 bases and J by 2 bases, with 12 bases between the two germline ends. The data stem from a study of blood T cell repertoires in COVID-19. Some clones are missing from TCRdb's copy, which holds only in-frame ones; the method was immunoSEQ multiplex PCR. The table lists approximately 220,000 clones, roughly 80% of them singletons. The rearrangement links TRBV7-2 to TRBJ1-2, with unresolved D. The source of this sequence is a woman between 40 and 55 years old with acute COVID-19. The sequencing input was PBMCs or T cells enriched from blood (not recorded which). In DNA form, the CDR3 reads TGTGCCAGCAGCGCTCGACATTCAAACTATGGCTACACCTTC. This sequence encodes CASSARHSNYGYTF.